This record concerns one T cell receptor (beta chain) sequence. Repertoires were generated with immunoSEQ multiplex PCR, while TCRdb's copy carries only in-frame clones and drops some. Here the sample spans millions of clones, approximately 94% being singletons. These data come from a study of shared clonotypes between healthy human individuals. Terminally differentiated effector memory CD45RA+ cells were left out of the naive CD8 fraction, which was CD45RO-negative and positively selected for CCR7. Trimming took 6 bases from V and 5 from J, leaving 12 bases between them. The V gene's germline CDR1 is SNHLY and CDR2 FYNNEI. The CDR3 length is 13 residues.

The material sequenced was naive CD8+ T cells sorted from blood. This receptor was obtained from a man aged 18 to 29 in good health. J is TRBJ2-3 and V is TRBV2; the D is unclear. CDR3 loop: CASRGKERDTQYF. CDR3 nucleotide sequence: TGTGCCAGCAGAGGAAAGGAGAGAGATACGCAGTATTTT.